This entry lists 18 T cell receptor beta chains sequenced from one sample in a study of blood T cell repertoires in COVID-19. The protocol was immunoSEQ multiplex PCR, while the TCRdb copy is restricted to in-frame clones and leaves out a portion. The data hold 200,000 to 250,000 clones, with 70% to 85% observed a single time. The specimen sequenced was peripheral blood. These TCRs come from an elderly man with acute or convalescent COVID-19.

The V and J genes are TRBV5-1 and TRBJ2-1, with D possibly being TRBD2 (5 bases). Trimming stripped 2 bases from V and 0 bases from J, with 9 bases between. The CDR3 totals 15 residues. The germline CDR1 and CDR2 sequences are SGHRS and YFSETQ. CDR3 loop: CASSFGLHSYNEQFF. CDR3 bases: TGCGCCAGCAGCTTCGGACTCCACTCCTACAATGAGCAGTTCTTC.

This clone was seen at least ten times. This chain links TRBV7-9 with TRBJ2-7; maybe TRBD2 (7 bases). This CDR3 spans 14 amino acids. Trimming cost V 7 bases and J 3 bases, with 16 bases left between them. Germline V gene lookup returns CDR1 SEHNR and CDR2 FQNEAQ (reference sequence). In DNA form, the CDR3 reads TGTGCCAGCACCAAAGGGGGGGTGAGCTACGAGCAGTACTTC. Its translation is CASTKGGVSYEQYF.

This clone was counted once. J is TRBJ2-7 and V is TRBV7-9; 8 bases line up with TRBD2. CDR1 SEHNR and CDR2 FQNEAQ come from the germline V gene (reference sequence). V was pared by 5 bases and J by 0 bases, with 6 bases of the junction left unmatched. The length of the CDR3 is 15 residues. CDR3 in amino acids: CASSPGGSGSYEQYF. Written as DNA, the CDR3 is TGTGCCAGCAGCCCGGGGGGGTCCGGCTCCTACGAGCAGTACTTC.

The rearrangement joins TRBV2 to TRBJ2-7; the D is unclear. In germline, CDR1 is SNHLY, CDR2 FYNNEI. V lost 8 bases and J lost 4, with 12 bases in between. This CDR3 has 12 amino acids. CDR3 region: CASLTRTYEQYF. The CDR3 DNA reads as TGTGCCAGCCTGACTCGTACATACGAGCAGTACTTC.

The chain employs TRBV24-1 and TRBJ2-5, with D perhaps TRBD2 (7 bases). CDR3 length: 15 amino acids. Between the trimmed V and J ends, which lost 4 bases and 2 bases, there was a span of 13 bases. The germline CDR1 and CDR2 sequences are KGHDR and SFDVKD. CDR3 amino acids: CATSDSRGAQETQYF. The CDR3 DNA reads TGTGCCACCAGTGACTCACGGGGGGCTCAAGAGACCCAGTACTTC.

The CDR3 sequence: CASSQGAGTGELFF. The CDR3 bases are TGTGCCAGCAGCCAGGGGGCCGGCACCGGGGAGCTGTTTTTT. V and J are TRBV3-1 (or the pseudogene TRBV3-2) and TRBJ2-2; D may be TRBD1 (6 bases). With 3 bases removed from V and 4 bases from J, the gap between germline ends came to 9 bases. Germline V gene data show CDR1 as LGHDT and CDR2 as YNNKEL (reference sequence). This CDR3 contains 14 residues.

The V call is TRBV19, the J call TRBJ2-7; TRBD2 matches 14 bases. Trimming cost V 6 bases and J 4 bases; bases outside gene matches: 8. The CDR3 consists of 16 residues. Germline values: CDR1 LNHDA, CDR2 SQIVND (reference sequence). CDR3 residues: CASSKTGTSGRYEQYF. The DNA for the CDR3 is TGTGCCAGTAGCAAAACCGGGACTAGCGGGAGATACGAGCAGTACTTC. Full variable domain (outside the CDR3, taken from reference TRBV19 and TRBJ2-7): DGGITQSPKYLFRKEGQNVTLSCEQNLNHDAMYWYRQDPGQGLRLIYYSQIVNDFQKGDIAEGYSVSREKKESFPLTVTSAQKNPTAFYLCASSKTGTSGRYEQYFGPGTRLTVT.

The table lists this clone with a count of one. The chain employs TRBV2 and TRBJ2-3; D call uncertain. Germline assignment: CDR1 SNHLY and CDR2 FYNNEI. The CDR3 sequence is 15 residues long. V was trimmed by 3 bases and J by 0 bases, leaving 10 bases between them. This CDR3 is CASSDRGSSTDTQYF. The DNA for the CDR3 is TGTGCCAGCAGTGATCGCGGATCTAGCACAGATACGCAGTATTTT.

V and J are TRBV3-1 (or the pseudogene TRBV3-2) and TRBJ2-7, with unresolved D. The CDR3 covers 13 residues. Germline CDR1 and CDR2: LGHDT and YNNKEL (reference sequence). The V end was cut by 4 bases, the J end by 5 bases, with 12 bases between. CDR3 sequence reads: CASSPLSGNEQYF. The CDR3 region has the DNA TGTGCCAGCAGCCCCCTGTCCGGTAACGAGCAGTACTTC.

The chain links TRBV24-1 to TRBJ2-1, with D tentatively TRBD1 (5 bases). The length of the CDR3 is 14 residues. V lost 1 base and J lost 8, with 11 bases in between. Germline CDR1 is KGHDR and CDR2 is SFDVKD. CDR3 sequence reads: CATSDFPRVHEQFF. The CDR3 bases are TGTGCCACCAGTGATTTCCCCAGGGTCCATGAGCAGTTCTTC.

V and J are TRBV27 and TRBJ1-3; 8 nucleotides line up with TRBD1. Trimming at V came to 5 bases and at J to 4 bases, leaving 10 bases not matched to a gene. Looked up from germline, CDR1 is MNHEY and CDR2 is SMNVEV (reference sequence). This CDR3 has 16 amino acids. CDR3 in DNA: TGTGCCAGCAGTCTCGGACAGGGAGGGAGGGGAAACACCATATATTTT. Protein: CASSLGQGGRGNTIYF.

This clone was detected a few times. The rearrangement joins TRBV18 to TRBJ1-2; 8 bases are shared with TRBD1. Germline CDR1 reads KGHSH; CDR2 reads LQKENI. The CDR3 contains 16 residues. V lost 2 bases, J lost 0 bases, and 5 bases stayed unmatched. Here the CDR3 DNA reads TGTGCCAGCTCACCAAATAGGGACAGGCCTAACTATGGCTACACCTTC. The encoded protein is CASSPNRDRPNYGYTF.

The V and J genes are TRBV4-2 and TRBJ2-3, with D possibly being TRBD1 (6 bases). V was shortened by 0 bases and J by 2 bases, with 12 bases between the two germline ends. The CDR3 totals 16 residues. Germline loops: CDR1 LGHNA, CDR2 YNFKEQ. CDR3 bases: TGTGCCAGCAGCCAAGATACAGGGCCGGTCACAGATACGCAGTATTTT. This sequence encodes CASSQDTGPVTDTQYF.

V usage is TRBV7-8 and J usage is TRBJ1-6; D ambiguous. The CDR3 spans 18 residues. V lost 5 bases to trimming and J lost 0 bases, with 17 bases between them. CDR1 and CDR2 (germline): SGHVS, FQNEAQ. CDR3 in amino acids: CASSTWRVPSSYNSPLHF. In DNA form, the CDR3 reads TGTGCCAGCAGCACCTGGAGGGTCCCGAGCTCCTATAATTCACCCCTCCACTTT.

Only a few counts were recorded for this clone. The chain recombines TRBV7-9 with TRBJ1-5; weak D call: TRBD1 (6 bases). The V gene lost 2 bases and the J gene lost 5 bases, with 22 bases spanning the gap. The CDR3 covers 18 residues. From germline, CDR1 is SEHNR and CDR2 FQNEAQ (reference sequence). This CDR3 is CASSLFLSGGPGDQPQHF. In DNA, the CDR3 is TGTGCCAGCAGCTTATTTCTGAGCGGCGGGCCAGGGGATCAGCCCCAGCATTTT.

This chain connects TRBV2 to TRBJ2-7; a possible D gene is TRBD2 (5 bases). Germline assignment: CDR1 SNHLY and CDR2 FYNNEI. The CDR3 contains 15 residues. Trimming took 5 bases from V and 6 from J, leaving 20 bases between them. The CDR3 DNA reads TGTGCCAGCAGTCGTATGAGGGCCCCTCTCGGCGAGCAGTACTTC. This translates into CASSRMRAPLGEQYF. The full variable domain, with the rest looked up from reference TRBV2 and TRBJ2-7, is EPEVTQTPSHQVTQMGQEVILRCVPISNHLYFYWYRQILGQKVEFLVSFYNNEISEKSEIFDDQFSVERPDGSNFTLKIRSTKLEDSAMYFCASSRMRAPLGEQYFGPGTRLTVT.

The rearrangement joins TRBV10-3 to TRBJ2-3; D possibly corresponds to TRBD1 (5 bases). The V end was cut by 4 bases, the J end by 2 bases, with 13 bases between. Germline assignment: CDR1 ENHRY and CDR2 SYGVKD. The CDR3 length is 15 residues. In DNA, the CDR3 is TGTGCCATCAGTGCAAAGGGGCCAAACACAGATACGCAGTATTTT. Translated, it gives CAISAKGPNTDTQYF.

The gene calls are TRBV5-6 and TRBJ2-1, with 11 bases matching TRBD2. The CDR3 extends over 15 amino acids. Germline-derived CDR1 and CDR2 are SGHDT and YYEEEE. The trim removed 6 bases at V and 11 bases at J, leaving 13 bases unmatched. CDR3 sequence: CASNLPAGTSGKQFF. The CDR3 region has the DNA TGTGCCAGCAACCTCCCCGCGGGGACTAGCGGTAAGCAGTTCTTC. The entire variable domain, with the rest obtained from reference TRBV5-6 and TRBJ2-1, is as follows: DAGVTQSPTHLIKTRGQQVTLRCSPKSGHDTVSWYQQALGQGPQFIFQYYEEEERQRGNFPDRFSGHQFPNYSSELNVNALLLGDSALYLCASNLPAGTSGKQFFGPGTRLTVL.